The present T cell receptor (beta chain) was sequenced within a study of T cells after somatic rescue of genetic block. Sequenced by immunoSEQ multiplex PCR; TCRdb stores in-frame clones only, minus some. Counted here are 45,000 to 55,000 clones, 90% to 97% occurring once; the ten biggest clones make up approximately 0.07%. CDR1 is SNHLY and CDR2 is FYNNEI in the germline V gene. This CDR3 region has 13 residues. Trimming took off 6 bases at V and 0 bases at J, with 7 bases between the two ends. Sample: peripheral blood mononuclear cells (PBMCs). The receptor was derived from a child less than two years old. This rearrangement joins TRBV2 to TRBJ2-3; tentative D call: TRBD2 (5 bases). The CDR3 nucleotides read TGTGCCAGCAGACGGACTAGCACAGATACGCAGTATTTT. This gives the protein CASRRTSTDTQYF. The entire variable domain, with the rest obtained from reference TRBV2 and TRBJ2-3, is as follows: EPEVTQTPSHQVTQMGQEVILRCVPISNHLYFYWYRQILGQKVEFLVSFYNNEISEKSEIFDDQFSVERPDGSNFTLKIRSTKLEDSAMYFCASRRTSTDTQYFGPGTRLTVL.